These 8 T cell receptor beta chains came from one sample sequenced in a study of low-dose radiotherapy and immunotherapy resistance in tumors. First-strand cDNA used TRAV- and TRBV-specific primers, covering alpha and beta chains. With a V-primer adapter and a constant-region primer, TCRs were amplified for about 22 PCR cycles. Via MiXCR, TCRdb re-called the reads, giving one row per CDR3 protein. In the table there are around 11,000 distinct CDR3 sequences, approximately 51% of which are singletons. These receptors originate from a human donor with advanced metastatic prostate, ovarian, gallbladder or colorectal cancer (not recorded which). This table probably holds off-target reads from a library built for another chain.

The chain uses TRBV6-5 and TRBJ2-7; no clear D. CDR3 size: 15 residues. Germline values: CDR1 MNHEY, CDR2 SVGAGI. V was shortened by 0 bases and J by 0 bases, with 9 bases between the two germline ends. DNA of the CDR3: TGTGCCAGCAGTTACTCTCCAAGCTTCTCCTACGAGCAGTACTTC. This gives the protein CASSYSPSFSYEQYF.

The chain carries TRBV5-1 and TRBJ2-2, with D possibly called TRBD1 or TRBD2 (5 bases each). Germline values: CDR1 SGHRS, CDR2 YFSETQ. The CDR3 is 14 residues long. The V and J ends lost 3 bases and 7 bases respectively, with 13 bases between them. The CDR3 DNA sequence: TGCGCCAGCAGCTCCGGGACCTTGGTCGGGGAGCTGTTTTTT. Residues: CASSSGTLVGELFF.

This chain joins TRBV28 and TRBJ2-7, with 14 positions matching TRBD2. The CDR3 loop spans 15 amino acids. The trim removed 4 bases at V and 4 bases at J, leaving 3 bases unmatched. Germline V gives CDR1 MDHEN, CDR2 SYDVKM. CDR3 in DNA: TGTGCCAGCAGTTCTCGACTAGCGGGAGGGTACGAGCAGTACTTC. It yields the protein CASSSRLAGGYEQYF.

This rearrangement joins TRBV18 to TRBJ2-1; TRBD1 aligns across 7 bases. With V trimmed by 0 bases and J by 3 bases, 5 bases remained unmatched. Germline V CDR1 and CDR2: KGHSH, LQKENI. CDR3 length equals 16 residues. The chain's CDR3 is CASSPPPQGFYNEQFF. CDR3 coding DNA: TGTGCCAGCTCACCACCCCCACAGGGGTTCTACAATGAGCAGTTCTTC.

This clonotype is a singleton in its sample. V and J are TRBV29-1 and TRBJ1-2, with D unclear. V was shortened by 1 base and J by 2 bases, with 8 bases between the two germline ends. The CDR3 runs 13 residues. Germline CDR1 reads SQVTM; CDR2 reads ANQGSEA. The CDR3 DNA follows: TGCAGCGTTGAAGCGGACGGCAACTATGGCTACACCTTC. This encodes CSVEADGNYGYTF.

The chain employs TRBV4-1 and TRBJ2-1, with D perhaps matching TRBD2 (6 bases). Germline lookup yields CDR1 MGHRA and CDR2 YSYEKL. Trimming pared 4 bases from V and 5 bases from J, leaving 15 bases between. This CDR3 spans 15 amino acids. This CDR3 reads CASSPAGLDHNEQFF. The CDR3 DNA sequence: TGCGCCAGCAGCCCCGCGGGACTTGACCACAATGAGCAGTTCTTC.

J is TRBJ1-1 and V is TRBV7-9; perhaps TRBD1 as D (5 bases). V lost 8 bases, J lost 4 bases, and 23 bases lay in between. Germline CDR1 reads SEHNR; CDR2 reads FQNEAQ (reference sequence). CDR3 length: 16 amino acids. CDR3 loop: CASLHKGTRGVTEAFF. Written as DNA, the CDR3 is TGTGCCAGCCTCCACAAGGGGACTCGAGGGGTCACTGAAGCTTTCTTT.

This chain joins TRBV20-1 and TRBJ2-5, with D possibly matching TRBD1 (5 bases). V lost 6 bases, J lost 5 bases, and 16 bases lay in between. The germline V gene encodes CDR1 DFQATT and CDR2 SNEGSKA (reference sequence). The CDR3 sequence is 13 residues long. Here the CDR3 reads CSAEGVSGETQYF. The CDR3, as DNA: TGCAGTGCGGAAGGGGTTTCCGGGGAGACCCAGTACTTC.